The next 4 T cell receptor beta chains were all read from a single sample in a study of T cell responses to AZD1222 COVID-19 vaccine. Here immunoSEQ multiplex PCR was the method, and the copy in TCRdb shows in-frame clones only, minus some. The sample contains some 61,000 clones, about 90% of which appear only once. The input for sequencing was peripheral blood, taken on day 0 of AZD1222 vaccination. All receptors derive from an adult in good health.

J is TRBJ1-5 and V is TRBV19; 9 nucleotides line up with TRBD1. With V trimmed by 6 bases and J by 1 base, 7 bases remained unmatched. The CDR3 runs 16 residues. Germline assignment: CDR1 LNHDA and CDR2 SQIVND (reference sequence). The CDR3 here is CASSPDRGESNQPQHF. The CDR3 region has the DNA TGTGCCAGTAGCCCCGACAGGGGGGAAAGCAATCAGCCCCAGCATTTT.

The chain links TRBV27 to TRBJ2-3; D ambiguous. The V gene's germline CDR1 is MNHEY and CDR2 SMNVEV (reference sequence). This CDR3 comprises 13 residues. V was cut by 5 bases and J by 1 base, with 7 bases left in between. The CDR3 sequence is CASSPEGTDTQYF. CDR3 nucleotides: TGTGCCAGCAGTCCTGAAGGCACAGATACGCAGTATTTT.

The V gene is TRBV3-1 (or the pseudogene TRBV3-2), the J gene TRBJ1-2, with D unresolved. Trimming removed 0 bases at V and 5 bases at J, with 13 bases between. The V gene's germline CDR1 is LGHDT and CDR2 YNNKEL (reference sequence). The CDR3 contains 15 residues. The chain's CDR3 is CASSQDQMAEYGYTF. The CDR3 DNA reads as TGTGCCAGCAGCCAAGATCAAATGGCTGAGTATGGCTACACCTTC.

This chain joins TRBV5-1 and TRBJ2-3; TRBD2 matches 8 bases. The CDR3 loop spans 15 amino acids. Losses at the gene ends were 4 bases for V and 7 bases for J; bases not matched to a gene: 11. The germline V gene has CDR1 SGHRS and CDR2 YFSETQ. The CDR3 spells CASSNLGGGANTQYF. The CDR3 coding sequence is TGCGCCAGCAGCAATCTCGGGGGGGGCGCGAATACGCAGTATTTT.